The next 23 T cell receptor beta chains were all read from a single sample in a study of T-cell memory formation after mild COVID-19. From the 5' RACE reads, TCRdb called clonotypes with MiXCR, one entry per CDR3 protein. The sample has 550,000 to 650,000 distinct CDR3 sequences; 17% are singletons. Sequenced input: PBMCs or a T cell subset sorted from them (not recorded which). All receptors come from an adult woman who had mild COVID-19 (a few samples of this study predate the infection). Cell type and time point are not known.

This clonotype was seen a few times. The rearrangement uses TRBV7-9 and TRBJ2-3; D is uncertain. The V end lost 1 base, the J end lost 2 bases, and 10 bases lay between the germline ends. Germline assignment: CDR1 SEHNR and CDR2 FQNEAQ (reference sequence). This CDR3 is 15 amino acids long. The CDR3, as DNA: TGTGCCAGCAGCTTAGTTTCTGGGGTCACAGATACGCAGTATTTT. Its translation is CASSLVSGVTDTQYF.

This clonotype has more than one count but fewer than ten. CDR3 amino acids: CASDPGLALYNEQFF. The CDR3 nucleotides read TGCGCCAGCGACCCGGGACTAGCACTTTACAATGAGCAGTTCTTC. The chain recombines TRBV5-1 with TRBJ2-1; 9 bases are shared with TRBD2. The V gene's germline CDR1 is SGHRS and CDR2 YFSETQ. The CDR3 consists of 15 residues. The J segment lost 4 bases and the V segment lost 7 bases, leaving 9 bases of the junction unmatched.

The sample holds many counts of this clonotype. The CDR3 DNA reads TGTGCCAGCAGTGACGCCTTCGGCTACACCTTC. Translating it yields CASSDAFGYTF. This sequence joins TRBV12-3 or TRBV12-4 and TRBJ1-2; D not certain. V was trimmed by 5 bases and J by 8 bases, leaving 9 bases between them. The CDR3 sequence is 11 residues long.

There are a few counts of this clonotype. The CDR3 here is CASSLAFLGEGYTF. As DNA, the CDR3 is TGTGCCAGCAGCTTAGCTTTTCTGGGAGAAGGCTACACCTTC. This chain joins TRBV7-2 and TRBJ1-2, with D uncertain. The V and J ends lost 0 bases and 8 bases respectively, with 13 bases between them. Germline CDR1 is SGHTA and CDR2 is FQGNSA. This CDR3 spans 14 amino acids.

This clonotype was recorded a few times. The rearrangement joins TRBV6-2 or TRBV6-3 to TRBJ2-3; TRBD2 agrees at 7 bases. CDR3 length equals 15 residues. V trimming: 5 bases; J trimming: 6 bases; junction bases outside the gene matches: 11. CDR1 is MNHEY and CDR2 is SVGEGT in the germline V gene. DNA of the CDR3: TGTGCCAGCAGTCCTATAGCGGGCGCGGCTGATACGCAGTATTTT. Translation: CASSPIAGAADTQYF.

In this sample, this clonotype turned up a few times. The chain links TRBV10-3 to TRBJ1-5, with D possibly being TRBD1 (5 bases). CDR3 length: 14 amino acids. The germline CDR1 and CDR2 sequences are ENHRY and SYGVKD. V was trimmed by 6 bases and J by 2 bases, leaving 11 bases between them. The CDR3, as DNA: TGTGCCATCAGCCCAACAGGAGGCAATCAGCCCCAGCATTTT. This gives the protein CAISPTGGNQPQHF.

In this sample, this clonotype turned up a few times. This sequence joins TRBV7-9 and TRBJ1-2; no firm D call. Per germline, CDR1 SEHNR and CDR2 FQNEAQ (reference sequence). CDR3 length equals 15 residues. V lost 4 bases, J lost 4 bases, and 16 bases lay in between. CDR3 loop: CASSSTFSGGYGYTF. Here the CDR3 DNA reads TGTGCCAGCAGCTCCACCTTTTCGGGCGGCTATGGCTACACCTTC.

The table lists this clonotype with a few counts. The chain combines TRBV2 with TRBJ1-2; D is uncertain. The V end lost 1 base, the J end lost 6 bases, and 12 bases lay between the germline ends. Germline loops: CDR1 SNHLY, CDR2 FYNNEI. This CDR3 is built from 14 residues. CDR3 nucleotides: TGTGCCAGCAGTGAAGGACAACCATACCATGGCTACACCTTC. Its translation: CASSEGQPYHGYTF. Based on the CDR3 plus reference TRBV2 and TRBJ1-2, the full variable domain is EPEVTQTPSHQVTQMGQEVILRCVPISNHLYFYWYRQILGQKVEFLVSFYNNEISEKSEIFDDQFSVERPDGSNFTLKIRSTKLEDSAMYFCASSEGQPYHGYTFGSGTRLTVV.

This chain joins TRBV20-1 and TRBJ1-6; D unclear. The CDR3 is made up of 16 amino acids. V gave up 6 bases and J gave up 6 bases, with 21 bases separating them. In germline, CDR1 is DFQATT, CDR2 SNEGSKA (reference sequence). In DNA form, the CDR3 reads TGCAGTGCCCGATATCTCGGGGTGCGATTTAATTCACCCCTCCACTTT. Translated: CSARYLGVRFNSPLHF.

This clonotype occurred a few times. The chain links TRBV6-6 to TRBJ2-7; 10 bases fit TRBD2. This CDR3 spans 15 amino acids. Trimming removed 6 bases from V and 2 bases from J; junction bases left unmatched: 7. Germline loops: CDR1 MNHNY, CDR2 SVGAGI (reference sequence). CDR3: CASRLAGEPAYEQYF. The DNA of the CDR3 is TGTGCCAGCAGGCTAGCGGGAGAGCCCGCCTACGAGCAGTACTTC.

As regards this clonotype: A read error is possible here, since a much larger clone lies one base away. The gene calls are TRBV3-1 and TRBJ2-3; 10 bases fit TRBD2. The junction had 4 bases not matched to a gene; V was cut back by 4 bases and J by 3 bases. Per germline, CDR1 LGHDT and CDR2 YNNKEL (reference sequence). The CDR3 has 15 residues. This CDR3 reads CASSRGTSATDTQYF. DNA for the CDR3: TGTGCCAGCAGCCGCGGGACTAGCGCGACAGATACGCAGTATTTT.

Ten or more counts support this clonotype. V and J are TRBV7-2 and TRBJ2-1; tentatively, D is TRBD2 (6 bases). There are 16 residues in the CDR3. Trimming cost V 0 bases and J 6 bases, with 15 bases left between them. Germline CDR1 is SGHTA and CDR2 is FQGNSA. The CDR3: CASSLAVEGLRNEQFF. DNA of the CDR3: TGTGCCAGCAGCTTAGCGGTGGAAGGACTACGCAATGAGCAGTTCTTC.

V and J are TRBV9 and TRBJ2-1, with D possibly TRBD2 on 5 matching bases. The CDR3 loop spans 15 amino acids. Germline V gene sequence: CDR1 SGDLS, CDR2 YYNGEE. V was clipped by 0 bases and J by 8 bases, with 15 bases between them. CDR3 residues: CASSVAARVTDEQFF. CDR3 nucleotide sequence: TGTGCCAGCAGCGTAGCGGCGAGGGTTACGGATGAGCAGTTCTTC.

V gene TRBV5-1 combines with J gene TRBJ2-1, with 9 bases aligning to TRBD2. The CDR3 length is 13 residues. Germline V lookup: CDR1 SGHRS, CDR2 YFSETQ. V gave up 4 bases and J gave up 7 bases; unmatched junction bases: 3. The CDR3 nucleotides are TGCGCCAGCAGCGAGGCGGGGGGGAATGAGCAGTTCTTC. It specifies CASSEAGGNEQFF.

This clonotype was seen ten or more times. The CDR3 region is CSASERGVSYEQYF. CDR3 nucleotides: TGCAGTGCTAGCGAGCGGGGGGTATCCTACGAGCAGTACTTC. The chain carries TRBV20-1 and TRBJ2-7; 9 positions agree with TRBD2. J lost 1 base, V lost 3 bases, and 4 bases had no gene match. CDR3 size: 14 residues. The germline V gene encodes CDR1 DFQATT and CDR2 SNEGSKA (reference sequence).

This clonotype was counted at least ten times. The rearrangement uses TRBV7-9 and TRBJ2-7; perhaps TRBD2 as D (5 bases). This CDR3 has 14 residues. CDR1 SEHNR and CDR2 FQNEAQ come from the germline V gene (reference sequence). V lost 4 bases to trimming and J lost 0 bases, with 10 bases between them. This CDR3 reads CASSSSGSSYEQYF. Here the CDR3 DNA reads TGTGCCAGCAGCTCCTCGGGGAGCTCCTACGAGCAGTACTTC.

There are a few counts of this clonotype. The genes are TRBV3-1 and TRBJ1-1; D is undetermined. Germline values: CDR1 LGHDT, CDR2 YNNKEL (reference sequence). CDR3 length: 15 amino acids. V shed 0 bases and J shed 10 bases, with 18 bases lying between them. The CDR3 coding sequence is TGTGCCAGCAGCCAAGACGTAAATGCCCGGTATGGAGCTTTCTTT. Its translation: CASSQDVNARYGAFF.

V is TRBV6-2 or TRBV6-3 and J is TRBJ2-7, with 9 bases fitting TRBD1. This CDR3 has 15 amino acids. Germline assignment: CDR1 MNHEY and CDR2 SVGEGT. V was pared by 6 bases and J by 0 bases, with 6 bases of the junction left unmatched. In DNA, the CDR3 is TGTGCCAGCAGGAGGGACAGGGAGTACTCCTACGAGCAGTACTTC. Protein: CASRRDREYSYEQYF.

This sequence joins TRBV5-1 and TRBJ1-3, with TRBD1 matching over 10 bases. Germline CDR1 is SGHRS and CDR2 is YFSETQ. There are 17 residues in the CDR3. V was clipped by 5 bases and J by 0 bases; unmatched bases: 8. The CDR3 reads CASSSGTGATSGNTIYF. DNA of the CDR3: TGCGCCAGCAGTTCCGGGACAGGGGCCACCTCTGGAAACACCATATATTTT.

The rearrangement uses TRBV12-3 or TRBV12-4 and TRBJ2-7, with D possibly TRBD2 on 5 matching bases. V lost 3 bases to trimming and J lost 3 bases, with 9 bases between them. The CDR3 runs 13 residues. CDR3 sequence reads: CASSFSLDYEQYF. The DNA for the CDR3 is TGTGCCAGCAGTTTTTCACTAGACTACGAGCAGTACTTC.

A few counts support this clonotype. This chain links TRBV7-9 with TRBJ1-1, with a possible D match to TRBD1 (5 bases). CDR3 length equals 17 residues. CDR1 and CDR2 (germline): SEHNR, FQNEAQ (reference sequence). Trimming stripped 5 bases from V and 0 bases from J, with 19 bases between. The CDR3 DNA follows: TGTGCCAGCAGCCCCAGGATTGGGGACCAGATGAACACTGAAGCTTTCTTT. This sequence encodes CASSPRIGDQMNTEAFF.

This clonotype was observed many times. The chain recombines TRBV12-3 or TRBV12-4 with TRBJ2-2; 8 nucleotides match TRBD1. This CDR3 contains 14 residues. The V and J ends lost 5 bases and 4 bases, in that order; junction bases with no gene match: 3. The CDR3 loop is CASSRQGTTGELFF. Here the CDR3 DNA reads TGTGCCAGCAGTAGACAGGGGACCACCGGGGAGCTGTTTTTT.

This clonotype was seen repeatedly, ten times or more. The V gene is TRBV9, the J gene TRBJ2-2; a possible D gene is TRBD2 (5 bases). This CDR3 is 15 amino acids long. The V gene lost 0 bases and the J gene lost 4 bases, with 10 bases spanning the gap. Germline CDR1 SGDLS, CDR2 YYNGEE. The CDR3 DNA sequence: TGTGCCAGCAGCGTAGGGCGGGTGTCCACCGGGGAGCTGTTTTTT. It codes for CASSVGRVSTGELFF.